These T cell receptor beta chains were read from a single sample in a study of blood T cells in healthy people across ages. TCRdb re-called the 5' RACE reads with MiXCR, one entry per CDR3 protein. This table holds just over 800,000 distinct CDR3 sequences, approximately 59% found once. The specimen sequenced was blood. The receptor set was obtained from a man aged 25 to 40 in good health. The conserved cysteine and the conserved F or W are not part of the CDR3 here. Clone size is shown for a subset of rows, as once, few, many or a class of expanded clone.

>-|TRBV13|TRBJ2-1
ASSSLAGGSYEQF
>-|TRBV29-1|TRBJ2-1
SVEDGAQSYNEQF
>once|TRBV7-9|TRBJ1-1
ASSPSPMNTEAF
>-|TRBV7-2|TRBJ1-5
ASSRQGRGQPQH
>once|TRBV12-3/TRBV12-4|TRBJ2-3
ASSLNAGTGVKWISDTQY
>-|TRBV4-2|TRBJ2-2
ASSQESSGFGELF
>-|TRBV13|TRBJ1-4
ASSWTEATNEKLF
>few|TRBV7-2|TRBJ1-2
ASSRNPSGGWSDYT
>-|TRBV28|TRBJ2-3
ASSSGFADTQY
>once|TRBV7-9|TRBJ1-1
ASSPDTANTEAF
>few|TRBV5-1|-
ASSRAGQGAHEQY
>-|TRBV20-1|TRBJ2-3
SADQGLVADTQY
>-|TRBV6-2/TRBV6-3|TRBJ2-1
ASSRDRFSYNEQF